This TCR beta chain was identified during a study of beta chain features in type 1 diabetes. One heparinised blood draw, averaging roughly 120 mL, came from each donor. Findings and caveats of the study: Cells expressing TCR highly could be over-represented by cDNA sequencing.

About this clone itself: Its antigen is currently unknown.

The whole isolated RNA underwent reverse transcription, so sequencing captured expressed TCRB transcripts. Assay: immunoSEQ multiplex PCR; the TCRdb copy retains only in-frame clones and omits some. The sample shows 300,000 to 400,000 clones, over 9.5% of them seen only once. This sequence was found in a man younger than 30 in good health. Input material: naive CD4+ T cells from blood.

The chain's CDR3 is CASSLVTGYTF. The CDR3 region has the DNA TGTGCCAGCAGTCTGGTTACAGGCTACACCTTC. The V gene is TRBV28, the J gene TRBJ1-2, with D unclear. The V end lost 5 bases, the J end lost 8 bases, and 9 bases lay between the germline ends. CDR3 length: 11 amino acids. Germline CDR1 reads MDHEN; CDR2 reads SYDVKM.